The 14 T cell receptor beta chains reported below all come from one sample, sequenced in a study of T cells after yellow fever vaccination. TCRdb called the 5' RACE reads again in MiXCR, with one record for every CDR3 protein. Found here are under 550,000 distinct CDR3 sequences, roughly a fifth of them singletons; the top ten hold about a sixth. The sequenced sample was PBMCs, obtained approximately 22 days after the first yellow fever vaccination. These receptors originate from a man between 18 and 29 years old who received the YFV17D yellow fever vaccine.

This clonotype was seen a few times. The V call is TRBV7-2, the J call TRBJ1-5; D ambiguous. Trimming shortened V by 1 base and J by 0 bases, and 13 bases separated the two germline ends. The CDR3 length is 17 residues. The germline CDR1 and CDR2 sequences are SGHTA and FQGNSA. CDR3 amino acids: CASSLGLGAYSNQPQHF. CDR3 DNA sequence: TGTGCCAGCAGCTTAGGCTTAGGAGCCTATAGCAATCAGCCCCAGCATTTT.

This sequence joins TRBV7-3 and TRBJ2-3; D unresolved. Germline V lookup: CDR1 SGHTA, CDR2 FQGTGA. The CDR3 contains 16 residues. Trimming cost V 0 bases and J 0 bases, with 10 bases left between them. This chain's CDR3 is CASSLTGWGSTDTQYF. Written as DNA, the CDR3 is TGTGCCAGCAGCTTAACTGGTTGGGGTAGCACAGATACGCAGTATTTT.

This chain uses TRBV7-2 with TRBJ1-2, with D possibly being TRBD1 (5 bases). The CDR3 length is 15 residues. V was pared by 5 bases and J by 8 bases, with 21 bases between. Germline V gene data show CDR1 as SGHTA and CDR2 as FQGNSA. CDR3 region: CASSPSLRVSSGYTF. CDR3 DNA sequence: TGTGCCAGCAGCCCTTCCCTCAGGGTCTCCAGCGGCTACACCTTC. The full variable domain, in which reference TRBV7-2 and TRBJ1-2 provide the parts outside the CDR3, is GAGVSQSPSNKVTEKGKDVELRCDPISGHTALYWYRQSLGQGLEFLIYFQGNSAPDKSGLPSDRFSAERTGGSVSTLTIQRTQQEDSAVYLCASSPSLRVSSGYTFGSGTRLTVV.

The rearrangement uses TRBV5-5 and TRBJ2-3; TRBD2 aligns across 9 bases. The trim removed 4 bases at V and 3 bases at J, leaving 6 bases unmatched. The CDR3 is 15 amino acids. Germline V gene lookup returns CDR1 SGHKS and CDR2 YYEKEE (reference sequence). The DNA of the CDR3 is TGTGCCAGCAGCGGGGTAGCGGGGGTGACAGATACGCAGTATTTT. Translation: CASSGVAGVTDTQYF.

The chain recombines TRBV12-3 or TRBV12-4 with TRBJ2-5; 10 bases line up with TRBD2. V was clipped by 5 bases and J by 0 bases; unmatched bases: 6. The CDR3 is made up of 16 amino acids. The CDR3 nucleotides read TGTGCCAGCAGTCAACTAGCGGGGAAGTACCAAGAGACCCAGTACTTC. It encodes CASSQLAGKYQETQYF.

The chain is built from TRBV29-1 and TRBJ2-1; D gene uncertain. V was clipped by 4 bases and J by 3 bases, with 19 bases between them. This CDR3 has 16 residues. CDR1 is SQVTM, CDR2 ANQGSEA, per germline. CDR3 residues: CSVVIYESTYYNEQFF. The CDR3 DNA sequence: TGCAGCGTTGTTATCTACGAGTCTACCTACTACAATGAGCAGTTCTTC.

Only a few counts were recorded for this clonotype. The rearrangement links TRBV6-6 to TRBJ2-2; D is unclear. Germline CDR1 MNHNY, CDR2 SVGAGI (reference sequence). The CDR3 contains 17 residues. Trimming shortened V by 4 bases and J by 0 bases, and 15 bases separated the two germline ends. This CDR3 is CASSSDPVRANTGELFF. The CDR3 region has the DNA TGTGCCAGCAGTTCCGACCCTGTTAGGGCGAACACCGGGGAGCTGTTTTTT.

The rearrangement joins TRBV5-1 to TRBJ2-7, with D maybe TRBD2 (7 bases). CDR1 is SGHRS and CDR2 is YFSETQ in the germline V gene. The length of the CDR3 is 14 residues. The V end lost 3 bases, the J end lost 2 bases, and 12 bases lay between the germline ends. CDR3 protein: CASSSREGAYEQYV. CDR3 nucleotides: TGCGCCAGCAGCTCCAGGGAGGGGGCCTACGAGCAGTACGTC.

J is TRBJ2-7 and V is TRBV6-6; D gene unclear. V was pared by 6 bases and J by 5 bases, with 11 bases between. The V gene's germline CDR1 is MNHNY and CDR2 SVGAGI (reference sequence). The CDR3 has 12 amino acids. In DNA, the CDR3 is TGTGCCAGCAGCCTACCTTCCAACGAGCAGTACGTC. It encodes CASSLPSNEQYV.

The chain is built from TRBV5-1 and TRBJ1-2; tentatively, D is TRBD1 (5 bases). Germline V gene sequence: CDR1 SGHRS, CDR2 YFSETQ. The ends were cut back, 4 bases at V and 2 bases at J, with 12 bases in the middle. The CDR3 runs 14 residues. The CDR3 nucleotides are TGCGCCAGCAGCCGGGGACTTCCGAACTATGGCTACACCTTC. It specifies CASSRGLPNYGYTF.

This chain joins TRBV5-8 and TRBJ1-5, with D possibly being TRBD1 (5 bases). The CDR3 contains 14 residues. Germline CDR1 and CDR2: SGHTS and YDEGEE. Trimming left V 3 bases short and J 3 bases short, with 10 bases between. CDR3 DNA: TGTGCCAGCAGCTCAACAGGCTCCAATCAGCCCCAGCATTTT. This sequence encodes CASSSTGSNQPQHF.

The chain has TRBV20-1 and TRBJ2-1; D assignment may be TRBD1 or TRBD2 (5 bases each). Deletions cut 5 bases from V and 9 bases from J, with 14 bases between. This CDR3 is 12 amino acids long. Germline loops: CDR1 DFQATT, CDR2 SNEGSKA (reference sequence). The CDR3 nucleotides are TGCAGTGCTCCAGAGGGGATCGGTGAGCAGTTCTTC. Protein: CSAPEGIGEQFF.

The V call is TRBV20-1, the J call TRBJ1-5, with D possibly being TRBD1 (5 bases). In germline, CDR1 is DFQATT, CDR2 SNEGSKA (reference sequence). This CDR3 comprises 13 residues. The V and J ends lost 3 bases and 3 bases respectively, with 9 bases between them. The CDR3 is CSASGGFNQPQHF. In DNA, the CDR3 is TGCAGTGCTAGTGGGGGTTTCAATCAGCCCCAGCATTTT.

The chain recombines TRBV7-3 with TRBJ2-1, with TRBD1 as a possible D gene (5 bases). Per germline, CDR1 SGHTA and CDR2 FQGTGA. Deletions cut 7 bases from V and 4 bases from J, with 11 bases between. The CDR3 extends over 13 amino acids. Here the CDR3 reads CASTAQGYNEQFF. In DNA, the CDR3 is TGTGCCAGCACCGCTCAGGGTTACAATGAGCAGTTCTTC.